Presented here are 5 T cell receptor beta chains from one specimen sequenced in a study of T cells in Graves' hyperthyroidism and ophthalmopathy. TCR beta CDR3 regions were amplified from RNA. The study used the HTBI primer set for a first-round RT-PCR of the TCR CDR3. From the multiplex PCR reads, TCRdb called clonotypes with MiXCR, one entry per CDR3 protein. The data hold some 570,000 distinct CDR3 sequences, with more than 15% observed a single time. Sequencing used blood. The receptors were sampled from a woman aged 18-29 years with Graves' ophthalmopathy.

This clonotype was seen many times. The chain couples TRBV12-3 or TRBV12-4 to TRBJ2-1; 9 positions match TRBD1. The CDR3 consists of 13 residues. Losses at the gene ends were 5 bases for V and 5 bases for J; bases not matched to a gene: 1. CDR3 loop: CASSGTGNNEQFF. In nucleotides, the CDR3 is TGTGCCAGCAGTGGGACAGGGAACAATGAGCAGTTCTTC.

This clonotype was found many times. This rearrangement joins TRBV5-1 to TRBJ2-1, with 8 bases that match TRBD2. Germline values: CDR1 SGHRS, CDR2 YFSETQ. V lost 5 bases to trimming and J lost 6 bases; unmatched junction nucleotides: 4. The CDR3 extends over 13 amino acids. DNA for the CDR3: TGCGCCAGCAGAGCGGGAGCGGGCAATGAGCAGTTCTTC. It translates to CASRAGAGNEQFF. Full variable domain (rest looked up from reference TRBV5-1 and TRBJ2-1): KAGVTQTPRYLIKTRGQQVTLSCSPISGHRSVSWYQQTPGQGLQFLFEYFSETQRNKGNFPGRFSGRQFSNSRSEMNVSTLELGDSALYLCASRAGAGNEQFFGPGTRLTVL.

The table lists this clonotype with a few counts. V is TRBV20-1 and J is TRBJ2-5; no reliable D call. V was trimmed by 3 bases and J by 6 bases, leaving 14 bases between them. Germline CDR1 is DFQATT and CDR2 is SNEGSKA (reference sequence). The CDR3 is 13 residues long. CDR3 sequence (DNA): TGCAGTGCTAGCGGCACGCTACAAAAGACCCAGTACTTC. The encoded protein is CSASGTLQKTQYF.

CDR3 region: CASSSSRMISYEQYF. The CDR3 coding sequence is TGTGCCAGCAGTAGTTCTCGGATGATTTCCTACGAGCAGTACTTC. The chain uses TRBV12-3 or TRBV12-4 and TRBJ2-7; no reliable D call. This CDR3 has 15 amino acids. Trimming pared 5 bases from V and 1 base from J, leaving 15 bases between.

J is TRBJ1-2 and V is TRBV18; 9 bases line up with TRBD1. This CDR3 region has 16 residues. Germline assignment: CDR1 KGHSH and CDR2 LQKENI. Trimming took 3 bases from V and 4 from J; bases not matched to a gene: 9. The CDR3 nucleotides are TGTGCCAGCTCACCGGACCGGGACAGGGAGGGCTATGGCTACACCTTC. Translation gives CASSPDRDREGYGYTF.